This TCR beta chain was recorded in a study of T cell changes during pregnancy in multiple sclerosis. V shed 4 bases and J 8 bases; nucleotides not matched to a gene: 10. The CDR3 is made up of 15 amino acids. Per the germline V gene, CDR1 is SGHAT and CDR2 is FQNNGV. Profiled with immunoSEQ multiplex PCR; TCRdb holds only in-frame clones, not every one. This sample has more than 25,000 clones, with 91% found just once. The V call is TRBV11-2, the J call TRBJ2-1; 8 nucleotides align to TRBD2. The TCR sequence derives from a female donor in good health, enrolled as a control in a pregnancy study. Sequencing used CD8+ T cells from peripheral blood mononuclear cells, obtained in the second trimester of pregnancy. The CDR3 here is CASSSNYGGGDEQFF. CDR3 in DNA: TGTGCCAGCAGCTCGAACTACGGGGGGGGAGATGAGCAGTTCTTC. The complete variable domain, with remaining parts taken from reference TRBV11-2 and TRBJ2-1, reads EAGVAQSPRYKIIEKRQSVAFWCNPISGHATLYWYQQILGQGPKLLIQFQNNGVVDDSQLPKDRFSAERLKGVDSTLKIQPAKLEDSAVYLCASSSNYGGGDEQFFGPGTRLTVL.